This T cell receptor beta chain is from a study of cytomegalovirus exposure and HLA in healthy donors. Study-wide findings and caveats: Of the V segments, some could not be distinguished, including TRBV6-2 and TRBV6-3, and were excluded. The only immune exposure information that was available was CMV serostatus. Among CMV-associated TCR beta chains, most appeared HLA-restricted in a later analysis.

This PCR relied on a set of 60 Vbeta primers and 13 Jbeta primers. Methods used by the authors: About 12 million of 75 million to 85 million unique TCR beta chains were shared, per a later count. Profiled with immunoSEQ multiplex PCR; TCRdb holds only in-frame clones, not every one. That table supplies the V and J calls and clone size; D and trimming were determined from the DNA. The sample lists 130,000 or so clones; approximately 85% were seen once. To note about this clone: Its antigen remains unidentified.

The CDR3 is 17 amino acids. The V segment lost 0 bases and the J segment 4 bases; nucleotides outside the gene matches: 8. Germline assignment: CDR1 LNHNV and CDR2 YYDKDF (reference sequence). Source material: PBMCs. J is TRBJ2-5 and V is TRBV15; TRBD2 aligns across 10 bases. The TCR was taken from a woman aged 25 to 39 in good health and CMV-seropositive. CDR3 sequence: CATSRERTSGDLETQYF. The CDR3 DNA follows: TGTGCCACCAGCAGAGAGAGAACTAGCGGGGACCTAGAGACCCAGTACTTC.